The clone carrying this TCR beta chain showed up just a few times. Its antigen is not known. The CDR3 spans 13 residues. The V and J ends lost 5 bases and 8 bases, in that order; junction bases with no gene match: 8. CDR1 is SNHLY and CDR2 is FYNNEI in the germline V gene. This entry comes from a study of cytomegalovirus exposure and HLA in healthy donors. Study outcomes and limitations: Analyzed later, association rates of TCRs varied across HLA loci, with DRB1 most and HLA-C fewest.

Primers: 60 Vbeta forward and 13 Jbeta reverse. Generated by immunoSEQ multiplex PCR, the TCRdb table keeps only in-frame clones and is missing some. The repertoire holds around 200,000 clones, with about 85% as singletons. This TCR derives from a man aged 45-60 years in good health and CMV-seronegative. The genes are TRBV2 and TRBJ1-2; 7 bases agree with TRBD1. Sequenced sample: PBMCs. The CDR3 bases are TGTGCCAGCAGTCTCACAGGGGTGGGAGGCTACACCTTC. This sequence encodes CASSLTGVGGYTF.